Listed here is a single T cell receptor (beta chain). The data stem from a study of naive and memory T cell subsets. Four PCR rounds used nested alpha and beta constant region primers plus the SP2 primer. TCRdb re-called the 5' RACE reads through MiXCR, storing one row per CDR3 protein. This sample has 45,000 to 55,000 distinct CDR3 sequences; about 4.8% occur once, and the top ten carry around 0.8%. V was trimmed by 0 bases and J by 6 bases, leaving 9 bases between them. The germline V gene encodes CDR1 MNHNY and CDR2 SVGAGI (reference sequence). There are 13 residues in the CDR3. A UMI-containing oligonucleotide was joined by 3' ligation to the TCR cDNA template. Unsorted total RNA, about 1 to 1,100 ng, was DNase treated before reverse transcription.

The receptor was derived from a female donor in good health. The chain has TRBV6-6 and TRBJ2-7; weak D call: TRBD2 (5 bases). In DNA, the CDR3 is TGTGCCAGCAGTTACTCGAGCAGCGGCGAGCAGTACTTC. Translating gives CASSYSSSGEQYF.